This T cell receptor (beta chain) is drawn from a study of T cell responses to AZD1222 COVID-19 vaccine listed by TCRdb under 2021. Background on the whole study: AZD1222 recipients whose second dose came at about 4 weeks and those whose second dose came at about 12 weeks were combined into one group, since spike-specific TCR depth and breadth did not differ between the two schedules. TCR sequencing was performed for 230 to 250 trial participants, of whom around 200 were given two doses of AZD1222 and approximately 26 were given two doses of MenACWY control vaccine. Enrollment into the trials was organized by age into subgroups of 18-55, 56-69 and 70-plus years, and those subgroups contained approximately 150, 30 and 60 TCR-sequenced participants, respectively.

The sample's time point label, decoded: baseline before first vaccination. Samples from vaccinated people were obtained from the UK trials COV001 and COV002, which included a single-blind randomized controlled phase 2/3 trial of AZD1222 (ChAdOx1 nCoV-19) in healthy adults. For TCRbeta chain sequencing, PBMC samples were collected from trial participants at day 0 and at day 28 after the second dose. Trimming costs V 0 bases and J 6 bases, and their ends lie 9 bases apart. From the cysteine through the phenylalanine, the CDR3 covers 14 amino acids. Only the CDR3 DNA stays, 42 bases, in frame from base 1. CDR1 MNHEY and CDR2 SVGAGI were looked up in the germline V gene. The CDR3 regions of human TCRbeta chains were analyzed by immunosequencing. Regarding the original processing steps: TCRs in the repertoires were compared against a reference library of SARS-CoV-2-specific TCRs that had been generated with the MIRA antigen-specificity platform. Breadth was defined as the fraction of unique TCRs that were SARS-CoV-2-associated. Depth was defined as the fraction of total T cells that were SARS-CoV-2-associated. Each spike-specific TCR was assigned to its reactive spike region and to a CD4 or CD8 class using the MIRA data. Log10-transformed breadth and depth values were compared by one-way ANOVA with Sidak's multiple comparisons tests. TCRdb took over this immuneACCESS table, retaining in-frame rearrangements with V and J assigned. Such tables are incomplete; in checked studies, under half of the missing clones stem from an unresolved V gene, and the remainder is unexplained. The DNA was the basis for D and trimming; V, J and clone size are from that table. The sample contains about 95,000 clones, 85% to 90% of them found a single time. In total, the top ten clones hold around 3.9% of the sample.

The research as a whole found: Participants were mostly white British, with more females than males. The authors suggested clonal diversity may have been underestimated. In the small 56-69-year group, the increase in depth fell short of significance, most likely because of low power. Spike-specific TCR breadth and depth rose significantly after two AZD1222 doses compared with day 0 and with MenACWY recipients. Because no day 14 peak-response samples were available, the repertoires could be characterized only after the peak T cell response. Reportedly, almost half of the unique spike-specific TCRs recognized epitopes lying outside the regions that are mutated in the B.1.351 and B.1.1.7 variants. The vaccine-associated CD4 TCRs covered the entire spike protein, and the dominant responses fell in regions 160-218 and 743-854. Conclusions about previously exposed vaccinees are limited because only five or six AZD1222 recipients were SARS-CoV-2 seropositive at baseline.

Comments on this clone: What this receptor recognizes is not known. Nothing much larger sits one base from this clone, and base qualities are not available.

The starting material was peripheral blood, obtained on day 0 of AZD1222 vaccination. This chain joins TRBV6-5 to TRBJ1-5; the D segment cannot be called with confidence. This sequence originates from an adult in good health. The sequenced DNA is TGTGCCAGCAGTTACTCGGGGAACGGTCAGCCCCAGCATTTT. This encodes CASSYSGNGQPQHF.